Listed here is a single T cell receptor (beta chain). The data are from a study of graft-versus-host responses after intestinal transplantation. Study-wide background: Among the recipients, all got anti-thymocyte globulin induction and then tacrolimus and steroids for about three years.

Measured with immunoSEQ multiplex PCR; TCRdb has only the in-frame clones, and not every one. The sample includes tens of thousands of clones, about 93% of them seen just once. The clonotype was recovered from a human patient who received an intestinal transplant, so some T cells may come from the graft donor. The specimen was PBMCs, collected 16 days after intestinal transplant.

The CDR3 sequence: CASSYSLGTERGEQFF. In nucleotides, the CDR3 is TGTGCCAGCAGTTACTCCCTGGGGACAGAGAGGGGAGAGCAGTTCTTC. V is TRBV6-6 and J is TRBJ2-1, with 7 bases lining up with TRBD1. The V gene's germline CDR1 is MNHNY and CDR2 SVGAGI (reference sequence). V was pared by 0 bases and J by 10 bases, with 12 bases of the junction left unmatched. The CDR3 has 16 residues.